These 24 T cell receptor beta chains were sequenced from one sample in a study of beta chain features in type 1 diabetes. General study findings and limits: Significant though moderate, a shortening of TCRB CDR3s appeared in all four CD4+ subsets of Type 1 diabetes patients.

These receptors have no identified antigens. Sequencing targeted expressed TCRB transcripts, as all isolated RNA had been reverse transcribed. TCRdb's copy holds only in-frame clones and misses some; the assay was immunoSEQ multiplex PCR. The sample has about 700,000 clones, around an eighth seen once. Sequenced sample: naive CD4+ T cells from blood. All receptors come from a man younger than 35 with type 1 diabetes.

The chain joins TRBV27 to TRBJ1-5; D gene ambiguous. V lost 6 bases and J lost 1, with 13 bases in between. Germline loops: CDR1 MNHEY, CDR2 SMNVEV (reference sequence). The CDR3 contains 15 residues. The CDR3 loop is CASSPEGGSNQPQHF. CDR3 nucleotide sequence: TGTGCCAGCAGCCCAGAGGGAGGAAGCAATCAGCCCCAGCATTTT.

This clone was seen more than once but under ten times. This sample includes further DNA sequences coding for the same CDR3. The chain recombines TRBV6-1 with TRBJ2-5; D unresolved. The CDR3 spans 11 residues. V was pared by 5 bases and J by 5 bases, with 6 bases between. Per germline, CDR1 MNHNS and CDR2 SASEGT. The CDR3 DNA reads TGTGCCAGCAGTTACGTCGAGACCCAGTACTTC. It encodes CASSYVETQYF.

This chain uses TRBV29-1 with TRBJ2-1, with 8 positions matching TRBD2. Germline CDR1 is SQVTM and CDR2 is ANQGSEA. The CDR3 runs to 15 residues. This CDR3 reads CTTRRGASSYNEQFF. CDR3 DNA sequence: TGCACCACCCGGCGGGGGGCTAGTTCCTACAATGAGCAGTTCTTC.

A few counts support this clone. V and J are TRBV30 and TRBJ2-5, with D maybe TRBD1 (5 bases). The ends were cut back, 3 bases at V and 0 bases at J, with 8 bases in the middle. This CDR3 has 13 residues. The germline gives CDR1 GTSNPN, CDR2 SVGIG (reference sequence). The CDR3 is CAWSLGDQETQYF. The CDR3 bases are TGTGCCTGGAGCTTAGGGGACCAAGAGACCCAGTACTTC.

This clone was observed a few times. This chain connects TRBV19 to TRBJ2-1; 7 nucleotides line up with TRBD2. Trimming at V came to 7 bases and at J to 0 bases, leaving 6 bases not matched to a gene. This CDR3 contains 15 residues. Germline V gives CDR1 LNHDA, CDR2 SQIVND (reference sequence). DNA for the CDR3: TGTGCCAGTACCACCGGGGGGAGCTCCTACAATGAGCAGTTCTTC. It translates to CASTTGGSSYNEQFF.

This clone was counted only a few times. This sequence joins TRBV30 and TRBJ2-7; D is ambiguous. The CDR3 is 11 amino acids. The V gene's germline CDR1 is GTSNPN and CDR2 SVGIG (reference sequence). The V and J ends lost 7 bases and 3 bases respectively, with 10 bases between them. In DNA form, the CDR3 reads TGTGCCTTTTCAAGGGACTACGAGCAGTACTTC. Translating gives CAFSRDYEQYF.

The chain has TRBV30 and TRBJ2-5; TRBD2 aligns across 8 bases. Germline V gene lookup returns CDR1 GTSNPN and CDR2 SVGIG (reference sequence). The CDR3 extends over 13 amino acids. V was pared by 5 bases and J by 1 base, with 3 bases of the junction left unmatched. This CDR3 reads CAWAGGLQETQYF. The CDR3 DNA reads as TGTGCCTGGGCGGGGGGCCTCCAAGAGACCCAGTACTTC.

For the CDR3, the DNA is TGTGCCAGCAGCCGGCCGGTCGACACTGAAGCTTTCTTT. Translated, it gives CASSRPVDTEAFF. The chain is built from TRBV5-4 and TRBJ1-1; no firm D call. Germline CDR1 reads SGHNT; CDR2 reads YYREEE (reference sequence). The CDR3 totals 13 residues. V was clipped by 4 bases and J by 3 bases, with 10 bases between them.

About this clone: This same CDR3 is encoded by further DNA sequences in the sample. This chain connects TRBV5-1 to TRBJ1-2; D is perhaps TRBD1 (5 bases). Trimming removed 4 bases at V and 2 bases at J, with 9 bases between. The CDR3 is made up of 13 amino acids. The germline gives CDR1 SGHRS, CDR2 YFSETQ. The CDR3 region has the DNA TGCGCCAGCAGCGCTGACAGCAACTATGGCTACACCTTC. It specifies CASSADSNYGYTF.

The chain links TRBV9 to TRBJ2-3, with D perhaps matching TRBD1 (5 bases). Trimming took 6 bases from V and 3 from J, leaving 11 bases between them. This CDR3 contains 13 residues. Germline CDR1 reads SGDLS; CDR2 reads YYNGEE. CDR3 residues: CASNGRVTDTQYF. CDR3 bases: TGTGCCAGCAATGGCAGGGTTACAGATACGCAGTATTTT.

Only a few counts were recorded for this clone. This sample includes further DNA sequences coding for the same CDR3. The rearrangement links TRBV29-1 to TRBJ2-7; perhaps TRBD2 as D (5 bases). V gave up 2 bases and J gave up 2 bases, with 7 bases separating them. Germline V gene sequence: CDR1 SQVTM, CDR2 ANQGSEA. The CDR3 is made up of 12 amino acids. This CDR3 is CSVESGTYEQYF. The DNA for the CDR3 is TGCAGCGTTGAAAGCGGTACCTACGAGCAGTACTTC.

The chain carries TRBV2 and TRBJ2-7; D unresolved. Germline V CDR1 and CDR2: SNHLY, FYNNEI. Between the trimmed V and J ends, which lost 5 bases and 6 bases, there was a span of 17 bases. CDR3 length equals 14 residues. This chain's CDR3 is CASSPGRGFGEQYF. The CDR3 DNA follows: TGTGCCAGCAGTCCAGGACGAGGTTTTGGCGAGCAGTACTTC.

The chain carries TRBV30 and TRBJ2-4, with D unresolved. The CDR3 is made up of 18 amino acids. The germline gives CDR1 GTSNPN, CDR2 SVGIG (reference sequence). V was cut by 6 bases and J by 0 bases, with 24 bases left in between. CDR3 loop: CACPCTMKVFEAKNIQYF. The CDR3 DNA reads as TGTGCCTGCCCTTGTACCATGAAAGTCTTCGAAGCCAAAAACATTCAGTACTTC.

Points on this clone: This CDR3 is also generated by other DNA sequences in the sample. The chain employs TRBV19 and TRBJ1-2; D gene ambiguous. Germline V CDR1 and CDR2: LNHDA, SQIVND (reference sequence). This CDR3 comprises 11 residues. Trimming cost V 6 bases and J 1 base, with 3 bases left between them. In DNA form, the CDR3 reads TGTGCCAGTAGCCGTAACTATGGCTACACCTTC. Translated: CASSRNYGYTF.

This clone turned up a few times. The rearrangement links TRBV14 to TRBJ2-7; D possibly corresponds to TRBD1 (5 bases). V dropped 4 bases and J dropped 7 bases, with 8 bases sitting between them. The CDR3 spans 11 residues. Germline V gene data show CDR1 as SGHDN and CDR2 as FVKESK. CDR3 coding DNA: TGTGCCAGCAGCCTTAACAGGGAGCAGTACTTC. Protein sequence: CASSLNREQYF. The whole variable domain, filled in from reference TRBV14 and TRBJ2-7, reads EAGVTQFPSHSVIEKGQTVTLRCDPISGHDNLYWYRRVMGKEIKFLLHFVKESKQDESGMPNNRFLAERTGGTYSTLKVQPAELEDSGVYFCASSLNREQYFGPGTRLTVT.

The chain has TRBV5-6 and TRBJ2-3, with D tentatively TRBD1 (6 bases). Germline loops: CDR1 SGHDT, CDR2 YYEEEE. V shed 4 bases and J shed 0 bases, with 15 bases lying between them. This CDR3 spans 16 amino acids. CDR3 coding DNA: TGTGCCAGCAGCGCGGACAGTCACGTTAGCACAGATACGCAGTATTTT. Amino acids: CASSADSHVSTDTQYF.

The count of this clone is one. V usage is TRBV7-9 and J usage is TRBJ2-5; 10 nucleotides match TRBD1. In germline, CDR1 is SEHNR, CDR2 FQNEAQ (reference sequence). CDR3 length equals 19 residues. Losses at the gene ends were 4 bases for V and 4 bases for J; bases not matched to a gene: 18. Here the CDR3 DNA reads TGTGCCAGCAGCTCAAAATGGGGGACCGGGACAGGGGTTTTAGAGACCCAGTACTTC. This encodes CASSSKWGTGTGVLETQYF.

The chain combines TRBV7-9 with TRBJ1-5; maybe TRBD1 (6 bases). The ends were cut back, 1 base at V and 0 bases at J, with 10 bases in the middle. Germline V gene sequence: CDR1 SEHNR, CDR2 FQNEAQ (reference sequence). The CDR3 is 16 residues long. The CDR3 nucleotides read TGTGCCAGCAGCTTAGGCTCAGGGGATAGCAATCAGCCCCAGCATTTT. This codes for CASSLGSGDSNQPQHF.

The chain combines TRBV7-9 with TRBJ2-3, with 7 bases identical to TRBD2. Per the germline V gene, CDR1 is SEHNR and CDR2 is FQNEAQ (reference sequence). The CDR3 consists of 16 residues. J lost 2 bases, V lost 0 bases, and 5 bases had no gene match. This CDR3 reads CASSLAGTNPTDTQYF. DNA of the CDR3: TGTGCCAGCAGCTTAGCTGGGACTAACCCCACAGATACGCAGTATTTT.

The V gene is TRBV7-3, the J gene TRBJ1-1; 7 positions agree with TRBD1. Trimming removed 1 base from V and 3 bases from J; junction bases left unmatched: 5. In germline, CDR1 is SGHTA, CDR2 FQGTGA. The CDR3 spans 15 residues. The CDR3 coding sequence is TGTGCCAGCAGCTTAATGGCAGGGGGAGACACTGAAGCTTTCTTT. Residues: CASSLMAGGDTEAFF. The entire variable domain, with the rest obtained from reference TRBV7-3 and TRBJ1-1, is as follows: GAGVSQTPSNKVTEKGKYVELRCDPISGHTALYWYRQSLGQGPEFLIYFQGTGAADDSGLPNDRFFAVRPEGSVSTLKIQRTERGDSAVYLCASSLMAGGDTEAFFGQGTRLTVV.

As to this clone: Other nucleotide sequences from this sample produce the same CDR3. This chain connects TRBV7-2 to TRBJ2-1; no reliable D call. Germline V CDR1 and CDR2: SGHTA, FQGNSA. V was shortened by 2 bases and J by 10 bases, with 9 bases between the two germline ends. The CDR3 extends over 12 amino acids. The CDR3, as DNA: TGTGCCAGCAGCTTATTAGGGCAGGAGCAGTTCTTC. As protein: CASSLLGQEQFF. Based on the CDR3 plus reference TRBV7-2 and TRBJ2-1, the full variable domain is GAGVSQSPSNKVTEKGKDVELRCDPISGHTALYWYRQSLGQGLEFLIYFQGNSAPDKSGLPSDRFSAERTGGSVSTLTIQRTQQEDSAVYLCASSLLGQEQFFGPGTRLTVL.

The genes are TRBV29-1 and TRBJ2-1, with TRBD1 matching 10 bases. The CDR3 has 13 residues. The V and J ends lost 7 bases and 3 bases, in that order; junction bases with no gene match: 3. Germline V gene sequence: CDR1 SQVTM, CDR2 ANQGSEA. In nucleotides, the CDR3 is TGCAGCGCCCGGACAGGGGGCTACAATGAGCAGTTCTTC. Translating gives CSARTGGYNEQFF.

This clone was seen a handful of times. This chain uses TRBV6-5 with TRBJ1-1; D remains ambiguous. Germline V gene data show CDR1 as MNHEY and CDR2 as SVGAGI. V was cut by 6 bases and J by 10 bases, with 21 bases left in between. This CDR3 is built from 14 residues. The CDR3 loop reads CASSQPGHISGAFF. DNA for the CDR3: TGTGCCAGCAGCCAACCCGGCCACATCAGCGGAGCTTTCTTT.

This clone was seen a few times. This chain joins TRBV2 and TRBJ1-1, with D perhaps TRBD1 (5 bases). V lost 10 bases to trimming and J lost 0 bases, with 12 bases between them. From germline, CDR1 is SNHLY and CDR2 FYNNEI. The CDR3 consists of 13 residues. The CDR3 DNA is TGTGCCACTAGGGCAGGGATGAACACTGAAGCTTTCTTT. Protein product: CATRAGMNTEAFF.